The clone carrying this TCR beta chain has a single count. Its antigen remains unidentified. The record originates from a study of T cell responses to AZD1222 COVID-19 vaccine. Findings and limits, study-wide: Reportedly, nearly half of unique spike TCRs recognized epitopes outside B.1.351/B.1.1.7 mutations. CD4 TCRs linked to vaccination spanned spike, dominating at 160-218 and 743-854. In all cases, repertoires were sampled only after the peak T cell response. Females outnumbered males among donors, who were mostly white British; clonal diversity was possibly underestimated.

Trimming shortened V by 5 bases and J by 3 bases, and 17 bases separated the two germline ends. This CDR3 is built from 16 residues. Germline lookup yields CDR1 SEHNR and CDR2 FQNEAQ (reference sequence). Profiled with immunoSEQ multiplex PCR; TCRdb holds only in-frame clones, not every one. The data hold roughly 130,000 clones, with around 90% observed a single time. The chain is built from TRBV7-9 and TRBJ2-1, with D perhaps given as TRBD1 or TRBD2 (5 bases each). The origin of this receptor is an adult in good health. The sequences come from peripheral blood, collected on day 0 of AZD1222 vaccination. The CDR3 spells CASSPRAWGNYNEQFF. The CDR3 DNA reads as TGTGCCAGCAGCCCCCGTGCGTGGGGGAACTACAATGAGCAGTTCTTC. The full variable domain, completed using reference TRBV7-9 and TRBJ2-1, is DTGVSQNPRHKITKRGQNVTFRCDPISEHNRLYWYRQTLGQGPEFLTYFQNEAQLEKSRLLSDRFSAERPKGSFSTLEIQRTEQGDSAMYLCASSPRAWGNYNEQFFGPGTRLTVL.